These 4 T cell receptor beta chains originate from one sample sequenced in a study of CD8 T cells in ankylosing spondylitis. Using its own MiXCR run on the 5' RACE reads, TCRdb lists one record per CDR3 protein. The sample lists around 250,000 distinct CDR3 sequences; 15% to 20% were seen once. Specimen: blood, either unsorted or a sorted T cell fraction (not recorded which). All receptors derive from a male donor with ankylosing spondylitis or in good health (not recorded which).

The rearrangement uses TRBV14 and TRBJ1-2; no clear D. V was trimmed by 2 bases and J by 2 bases, leaving 15 bases between them. The CDR3 sequence is 16 residues long. CDR1 and CDR2 from the germline V gene are SGHDN and FVKESK. The DNA for the CDR3 is TGTGCCAGCAGCCAACTGCCCGAGCCGCCAAACTATGGCTACACCTTC. Translation gives CASSQLPEPPNYGYTF.

The CDR3 spells CASRKLDRTNTEAFF. CDR3 bases: TGTGCCAGCAGGAAACTGGACAGGACGAACACTGAAGCTTTCTTT. The rearrangement links TRBV6-2 or TRBV6-3 to TRBJ1-1, with 7 bases fitting TRBD1. CDR1 is MNHEY and CDR2 is SVGEGT in the germline V gene. This CDR3 contains 15 residues. J gave up 1 base and V 6 bases, and 8 bases lay outside the gene matches.

The CDR3 loop is CASSPPGLLYEQYF. CDR3 coding DNA: TGTGCCAGCAGCCCTCCGGGACTTTTATACGAGCAGTACTTC. The chain recombines TRBV7-9 with TRBJ2-7; D perhaps matches TRBD2 (6 bases). V lost 5 bases and J lost 4, with 15 bases in between. Germline V gene data show CDR1 as SEHNR and CDR2 as FQNEAQ (reference sequence). The CDR3 extends over 14 amino acids. The whole variable domain, remainder taken from reference TRBV7-9 and TRBJ2-7, is DTGVSQNPRHKITKRGQNVTFRCDPISEHNRLYWYRQTLGQGPEFLTYFQNEAQLEKSRLLSDRFSAERPKGSFSTLEIQRTEQGDSAMYLCASSPPGLLYEQYFGPGTRLTVT.

At least ten counts were recorded for this clonotype. V and J are TRBV12-3 or TRBV12-4 and TRBJ2-3; 7 bases match TRBD2. J was trimmed by 1 base and V by 6 bases; bases with no gene match: 4. The CDR3 is 14 residues long. The CDR3 DNA follows: TGTGCCAGCAGCCCAACTAGCGGCACAGATACGCAGTATTTT. This codes for CASSPTSGTDTQYF.